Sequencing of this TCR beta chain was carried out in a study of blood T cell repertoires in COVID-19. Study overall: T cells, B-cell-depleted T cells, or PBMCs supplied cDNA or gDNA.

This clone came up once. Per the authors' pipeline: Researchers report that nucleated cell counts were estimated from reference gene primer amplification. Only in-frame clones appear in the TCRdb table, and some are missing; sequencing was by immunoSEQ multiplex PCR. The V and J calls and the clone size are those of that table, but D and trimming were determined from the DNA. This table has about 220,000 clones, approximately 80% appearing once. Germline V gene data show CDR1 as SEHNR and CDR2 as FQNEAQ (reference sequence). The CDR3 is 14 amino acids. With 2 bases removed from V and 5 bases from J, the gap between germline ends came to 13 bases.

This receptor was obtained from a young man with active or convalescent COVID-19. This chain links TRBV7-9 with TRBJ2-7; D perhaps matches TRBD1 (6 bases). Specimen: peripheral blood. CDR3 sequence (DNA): TGTGCCAGCAGCTTATCGGCAGGGGTCCACGAGCAGTACTTC. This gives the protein CASSLSAGVHEQYF.